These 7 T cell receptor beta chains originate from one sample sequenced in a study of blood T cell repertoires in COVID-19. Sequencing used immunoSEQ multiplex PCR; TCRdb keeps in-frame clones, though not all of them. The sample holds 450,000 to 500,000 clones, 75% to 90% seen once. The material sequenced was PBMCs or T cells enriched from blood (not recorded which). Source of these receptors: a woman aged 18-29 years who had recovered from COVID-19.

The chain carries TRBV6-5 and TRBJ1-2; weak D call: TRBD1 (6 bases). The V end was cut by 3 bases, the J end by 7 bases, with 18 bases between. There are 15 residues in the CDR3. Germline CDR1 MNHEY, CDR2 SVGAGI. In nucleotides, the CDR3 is TGTGCCAGCAGTTATTTGGGGGAGGGGGGCACTGGCTACACCTTC. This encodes CASSYLGEGGTGYTF.

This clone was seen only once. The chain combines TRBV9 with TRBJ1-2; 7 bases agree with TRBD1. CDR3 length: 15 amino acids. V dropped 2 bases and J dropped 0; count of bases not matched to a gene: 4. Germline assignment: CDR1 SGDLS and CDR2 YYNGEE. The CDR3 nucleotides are TGTGCCAGCAGCGTGGGGGACAGCTCTAACTATGGCTACACCTTC. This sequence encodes CASSVGDSSNYGYTF.

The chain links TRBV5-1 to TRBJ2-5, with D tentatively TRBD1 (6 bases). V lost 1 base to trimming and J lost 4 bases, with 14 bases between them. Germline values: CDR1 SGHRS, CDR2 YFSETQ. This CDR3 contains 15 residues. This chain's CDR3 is CASSLQTGPRETQYF. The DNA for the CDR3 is TGCGCCAGCAGCTTGCAGACAGGTCCGCGAGAGACCCAGTACTTC.

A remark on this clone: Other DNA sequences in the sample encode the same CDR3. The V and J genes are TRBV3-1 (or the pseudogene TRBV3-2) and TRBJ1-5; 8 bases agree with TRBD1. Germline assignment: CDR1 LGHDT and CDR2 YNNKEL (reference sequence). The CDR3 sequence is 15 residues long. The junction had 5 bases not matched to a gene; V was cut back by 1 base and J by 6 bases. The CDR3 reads CASSQGAGGSQPQHF. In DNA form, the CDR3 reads TGTGCCAGCAGCCAAGGAGCAGGGGGCAGTCAGCCCCAGCATTTT.

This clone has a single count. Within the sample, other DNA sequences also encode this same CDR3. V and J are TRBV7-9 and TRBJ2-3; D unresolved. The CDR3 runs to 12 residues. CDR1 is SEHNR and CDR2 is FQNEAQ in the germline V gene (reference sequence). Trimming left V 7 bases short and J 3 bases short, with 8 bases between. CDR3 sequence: CASTPGTDTQYF. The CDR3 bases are TGTGCCAGCACCCCGGGTACAGATACGCAGTATTTT.

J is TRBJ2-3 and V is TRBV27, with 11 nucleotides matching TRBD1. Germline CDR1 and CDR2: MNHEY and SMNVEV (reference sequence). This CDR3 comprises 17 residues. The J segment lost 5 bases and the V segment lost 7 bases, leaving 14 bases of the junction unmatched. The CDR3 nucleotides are TGTGCCAGCACCGGCCCCGTCCGGGACAGGGGGGAAGATACGCAGTATTTT. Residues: CASTGPVRDRGEDTQYF.

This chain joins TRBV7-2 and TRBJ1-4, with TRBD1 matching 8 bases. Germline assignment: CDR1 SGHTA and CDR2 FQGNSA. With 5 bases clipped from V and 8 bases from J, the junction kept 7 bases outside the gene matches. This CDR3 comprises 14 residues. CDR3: CASSPQGVGEKLFF. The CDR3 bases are TGTGCCAGCAGCCCACAGGGGGTAGGCGAAAAACTGTTTTTT.